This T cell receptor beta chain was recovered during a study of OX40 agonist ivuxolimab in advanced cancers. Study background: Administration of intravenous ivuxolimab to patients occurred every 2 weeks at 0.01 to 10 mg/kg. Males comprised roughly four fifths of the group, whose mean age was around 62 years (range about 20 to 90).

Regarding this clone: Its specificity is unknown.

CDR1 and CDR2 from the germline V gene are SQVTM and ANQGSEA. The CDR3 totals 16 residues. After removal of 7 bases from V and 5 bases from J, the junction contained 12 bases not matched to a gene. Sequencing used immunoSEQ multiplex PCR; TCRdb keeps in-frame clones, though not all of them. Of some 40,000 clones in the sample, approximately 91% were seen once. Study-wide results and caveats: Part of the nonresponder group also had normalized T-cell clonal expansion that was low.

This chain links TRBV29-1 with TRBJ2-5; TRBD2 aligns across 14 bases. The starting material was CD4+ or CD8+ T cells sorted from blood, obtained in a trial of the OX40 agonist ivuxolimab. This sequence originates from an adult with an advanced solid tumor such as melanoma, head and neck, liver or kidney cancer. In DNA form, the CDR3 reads TGCAGCGGGAGCGGGACTAGCGGGAGATGGGGGGAGACCCAGTACTTC. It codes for CSGSGTSGRWGETQYF.